One and the same sample provided the 21 T cell receptor beta chains below, sequenced in a study of shared clonotypes between healthy human individuals. Clones were sequenced by immunoSEQ multiplex PCR, and TCRdb holds only the in-frame ones, with some missing. The sample lists roughly 1 million clones, around 75% seen once, with approximately 1.5% in the top ten. Sequenced material: memory CD4+ T cells sorted from blood. Subset: CD45RA-negative fraction. These receptor sequences come from a man aged 18-30 years in good health.

J is TRBJ2-3 and V is TRBV10-3; 10 bases fit TRBD2. Losses at the gene ends were 4 bases for V and 5 bases for J; bases not matched to a gene: 3. Germline lookup yields CDR1 ENHRY and CDR2 SYGVKD. The CDR3 covers 14 residues. The CDR3 reads CAISASGGEDTQYF. For the CDR3, the DNA is TGTGCCATCAGTGCGAGCGGGGGGGAAGATACGCAGTATTTT.

The chain uses TRBV15 and TRBJ2-6; the D gene is possibly TRBD2 (5 bases). The CDR3 consists of 16 residues. Germline V gene lookup returns CDR1 LNHNV and CDR2 YYDKDF (reference sequence). Trimming left V 7 bases short and J 0 bases short, with 13 bases between. Here the CDR3 reads CATTERTPSGANVLTF. CDR3 sequence (DNA): TGTGCCACCACCGAGCGGACGCCCTCTGGGGCCAACGTCCTGACTTTC.

CDR3 bases: TGCGCCAGCAGCTTGGCCCGTGCAGCGGGGGGGTCGATAACAGATACGCAGTATTTT. It yields the protein CASSLARAAGGSITDTQYF. This sequence joins TRBV5-1 and TRBJ2-3; TRBD2 matches 10 bases. This CDR3 has 19 amino acids. V gave up 0 bases and J gave up 3 bases; unmatched junction bases: 13. Germline V gene data show CDR1 as SGHRS and CDR2 as YFSETQ.

This rearrangement joins TRBV5-6 to TRBJ1-5, with TRBD1 as a possible D gene (6 bases). Germline CDR1 and CDR2: SGHDT and YYEEEE. This CDR3 contains 15 residues. V was trimmed by 1 base and J by 2 bases, leaving 10 bases between them. CDR3 sequence reads: CASSLSGVGNQPQHF. The CDR3 bases are TGTGCCAGCAGCTTGTCAGGGGTTGGCAATCAGCCCCAGCATTTT.

The genes are TRBV7-9 and TRBJ2-3; no reliable D call. CDR1 is SEHNR, CDR2 FQNEAQ, per germline (reference sequence). The CDR3 loop spans 16 amino acids. V gave up 0 bases and J gave up 3 bases, with 13 bases separating them. In DNA form, the CDR3 reads TGTGCCAGCAGCTTAGCGCTGTGGGGAAGGACAGATACGCAGTATTTT. It is translated as CASSLALWGRTDTQYF.

This clone appeared a few times. The chain is built from TRBV2 and TRBJ2-3, with 8 bases fitting TRBD2. The V gene's germline CDR1 is SNHLY and CDR2 FYNNEI. The junction had 5 bases not matched to a gene; V was cut back by 0 bases and J by 3 bases. The CDR3 has 16 amino acids. DNA for the CDR3: TGTGCCAGCAGTGAAGCGCTGAGCGGGGGAACAGATACGCAGTATTTT. Its protein is CASSEALSGGTDTQYF.

The chain uses TRBV29-1 and TRBJ2-5; TRBD2 aligns across 8 bases. Germline CDR1 reads SQVTM; CDR2 reads ANQGSEA. The CDR3 is 16 residues long. Trimming took 0 bases from V and 2 from J; bases not matched to a gene: 8. CDR3 amino acids: CSVEDQRGGPQETQYF. CDR3 sequence (DNA): TGCAGCGTTGAAGATCAGCGCGGGGGGCCTCAAGAGACCCAGTACTTC.

The chain joins TRBV4-3 to TRBJ2-5; the match to TRBD1 covers 10 bases. Germline CDR1 and CDR2: LGHNA and YSLEER. Trimming cost V 4 bases and J 5 bases; bases outside gene matches: 4. CDR3 length equals 14 residues. CDR3 region: CASSPTGGGETQYF. Here the CDR3 DNA reads TGCGCCAGCAGCCCGACAGGGGGCGGGGAGACCCAGTACTTC.

This clone has a single count. The CDR3 DNA reads as TGTGCCAGCAGCTTCGGCAACAGGCGGGGAGGGGAGCTGTTTTTT. As protein: CASSFGNRRGGELFF. This rearrangement joins TRBV11-3 to TRBJ2-2, with D possibly being TRBD2 (6 bases). This CDR3 spans 15 amino acids. Germline V gene data show CDR1 as SGHNT and CDR2 as YENEEA. Trimming left V 3 bases short and J 8 bases short, with 16 bases between.

This clone was detected ten times or more. The chain couples TRBV16 to TRBJ1-2; the match to TRBD1 covers 8 bases. The junction had 4 bases not matched to a gene; V was cut back by 3 bases and J by 4 bases. The germline V gene has CDR1 KGHSY and CDR2 FQNENV. The CDR3 sequence is 14 residues long. This CDR3 is CASSQPGQGYGYTF. The CDR3 DNA is TGTGCCAGCAGCCAGCCCGGACAGGGCTATGGCTACACCTTC. Full variable domain (missing parts from reference TRBV16 and TRBJ1-2): GEEVAQTPKHLVRGEGQKAKLYCAPIKGHSYVFWYQQVLKNEFKFLISFQNENVFDETGMPKERFSAKCLPNSPCSLEIQATKLEDSAVYFCASSQPGQGYGYTFGSGTRLTVV.

V is TRBV27 and J is TRBJ2-7; TRBD1 is a possible D gene (5 bases). With 6 bases removed from V and 6 bases from J, the gap between germline ends came to 18 bases. The germline V gene encodes CDR1 MNHEY and CDR2 SMNVEV (reference sequence). The CDR3 has 14 amino acids. CDR3 coding DNA: TGTGCCAGCAGGATCCAGGGTGAAGCTTTCGAGCAGTACTTC. Translation gives CASRIQGEAFEQYF.

The rearrangement uses TRBV11-2 and TRBJ2-3; no clear D gene. V was pared by 0 bases and J by 9 bases, with 4 bases between. In germline, CDR1 is SGHAT, CDR2 FQNNGV. The CDR3 covers 11 residues. The CDR3 reads CASSLEVTQYF. CDR3 bases: TGTGCCAGCAGCTTAGAAGTGACGCAGTATTTT.

The rearrangement uses TRBV19 and TRBJ1-1; tentative D call: TRBD1 (5 bases). Germline values: CDR1 LNHDA, CDR2 SQIVND (reference sequence). The CDR3 has 15 residues. Trimming shortened V by 4 bases and J by 0 bases, and 12 bases separated the two germline ends. CDR3 sequence: CASSNQGVLNTEAFF. The CDR3 region has the DNA TGTGCCAGTAGTAATCAAGGGGTCTTGAACACTGAAGCTTTCTTT.

The chain couples TRBV6-6 to TRBJ1-5; 7 positions match TRBD1. In germline, CDR1 is MNHNY, CDR2 SVGAGI (reference sequence). With V trimmed by 2 bases and J by 6 bases, 7 bases remained unmatched. The CDR3 totals 15 residues. This CDR3 reads CASSYNDRAVQPQHF. The DNA for the CDR3 is TGTGCCAGCAGTTACAATGACAGGGCGGTTCAGCCCCAGCATTTT.

The chain combines TRBV6-5 with TRBJ2-2; D possibly corresponds to TRBD1 (6 bases). Germline values: CDR1 MNHEY, CDR2 SVGAGI. Trimming left V 6 bases short and J 0 bases short, with 8 bases between. The CDR3 is made up of 14 amino acids. The CDR3 is CASSGTTNTGELFF. The CDR3 DNA reads as TGTGCCAGCAGCGGGACAACGAACACCGGGGAGCTGTTTTTT.

This chain links TRBV5-1 with TRBJ1-4; D is perhaps TRBD1 (6 bases). CDR1 is SGHRS and CDR2 is YFSETQ in the germline V gene. Trimming shortened V by 2 bases and J by 8 bases, and 16 bases separated the two germline ends. CDR3 length: 15 residues. The CDR3 sequence: CASSFLGGEEEKLFF. CDR3 bases: TGCGCCAGCAGCTTCTTAGGGGGGGAGGAAGAAAAACTGTTTTTT. Full variable domain (rest looked up from reference TRBV5-1 and TRBJ1-4): KAGVTQTPRYLIKTRGQQVTLSCSPISGHRSVSWYQQTPGQGLQFLFEYFSETQRNKGNFPGRFSGRQFSNSRSEMNVSTLELGDSALYLCASSFLGGEEEKLFFGSGTQLSVL.

V and J are TRBV18 and TRBJ1-5; D not resolved. CDR1 is KGHSH and CDR2 is LQKENI in the germline V gene. The CDR3 is 14 amino acids. Trimming removed 3 bases from V and 0 bases from J, with 6 bases in between. CDR3 region: CASSPSDSNQPQHF. The CDR3 region has the DNA TGTGCCAGCTCACCGTCGGATAGCAATCAGCCCCAGCATTTT.

The V gene is TRBV5-5, the J gene TRBJ1-5; 8 bases are shared with TRBD1. CDR1 SGHKS and CDR2 YYEKEE come from the germline V gene (reference sequence). Trimming removed 3 bases from V and 7 bases from J; junction bases left unmatched: 6. The CDR3 contains 14 residues. The CDR3 DNA follows: TGTGCCAGCAGCTCCGGACAGGGCGTCCAGCCCCAGCATTTT. This codes for CASSSGQGVQPQHF.

The genes are TRBV18 and TRBJ1-6; 11 bases are shared with TRBD1. The length of the CDR3 is 17 residues. From germline, CDR1 is KGHSH and CDR2 LQKENI. The V segment lost 3 bases and the J segment 5 bases; nucleotides outside the gene matches: 6. The CDR3 DNA is TGTGCCAGCTCACCGATCGGACAGGGGGCAAATAATTCACCCCTCCACTTT. Its translation is CASSPIGQGANNSPLHF.

The genes are TRBV2 and TRBJ2-2; 7 nucleotides agree with TRBD2. Germline-derived CDR1 and CDR2 are SNHLY and FYNNEI. Trimming took 8 bases from V and 1 from J; bases not matched to a gene: 7. This CDR3 is 15 amino acids long. The CDR3 DNA sequence: TGTGCCAGCGGCGGGGGATTTAGGAACACCGGGGAGCTGTTTTTT. Residues: CASGGGFRNTGELFF.

The chain couples TRBV5-1 to TRBJ1-1; 9 nucleotides align to TRBD1. After removal of 3 bases from V and 4 bases from J, the junction contained 10 bases not matched to a gene. The CDR3 totals 16 residues. From germline, CDR1 is SGHRS and CDR2 YFSETQ. CDR3 in amino acids: CASSSRDRDYGTEAFF. The CDR3 DNA reads TGCGCCAGCAGCTCGCGGGACAGGGATTACGGCACTGAAGCTTTCTTT.